This TCR beta chain emerged from a study of T cell changes during pregnancy in multiple sclerosis. The assay was immunoSEQ multiplex PCR, and TCRdb's table has in-frame clones only and misses some. Among 35,000 to 55,000 clones, over 85% were seen once, and the ten largest hold roughly 4%. This clone was observed once. Germline V gives CDR1 SGDLS, CDR2 YYNGEE. The CDR3 runs 16 residues. Trimming removed 1 base from V and 5 bases from J; junction bases left unmatched: 7. This clonotype originated in a female donor with multiple sclerosis, enrolled in a pregnancy study. The chain employs TRBV9 and TRBJ2-3, with 10 bases lining up with TRBD2. The sequenced sample was CD8+ T cells from peripheral blood mononuclear cells, obtained after pregnancy. As DNA, the CDR3 is TGTGCCAGCAGCGTACAACTAGCGGGAAGGGGAGATACGCAGTATTTT. Translation: CASSVQLAGRGDTQYF.